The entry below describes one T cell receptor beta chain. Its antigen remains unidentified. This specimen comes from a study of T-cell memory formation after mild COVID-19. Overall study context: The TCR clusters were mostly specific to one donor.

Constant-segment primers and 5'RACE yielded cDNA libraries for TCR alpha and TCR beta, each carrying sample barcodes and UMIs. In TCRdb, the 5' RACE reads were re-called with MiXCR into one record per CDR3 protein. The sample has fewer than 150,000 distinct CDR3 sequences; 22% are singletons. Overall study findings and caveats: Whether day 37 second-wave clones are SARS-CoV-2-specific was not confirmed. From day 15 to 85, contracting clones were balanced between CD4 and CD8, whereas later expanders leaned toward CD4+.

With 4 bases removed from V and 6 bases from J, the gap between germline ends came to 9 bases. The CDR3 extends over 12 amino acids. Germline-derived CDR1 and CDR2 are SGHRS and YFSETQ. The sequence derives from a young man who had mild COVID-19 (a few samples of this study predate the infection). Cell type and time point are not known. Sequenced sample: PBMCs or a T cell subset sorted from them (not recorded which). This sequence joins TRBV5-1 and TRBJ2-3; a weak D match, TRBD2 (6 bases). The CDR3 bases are TGCGCCAGCAGCGGGGGGTGGGATACGCAGTATTTT. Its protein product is CASSGGWDTQYF.